The source of this TCR beta chain is a study of shared clonotypes between healthy human individuals (dated by TCRdb to the early 2020s). Broadly, across the study: Two women and three men aged 18 to 49 years were included in the cohort. Leukapheresis yielded between about 0.85 and 10 billion PBMCs per donor. To increase sequencing depth and limit assay-specific biases, TCR repertoire library preparation and sequencing were carried out by different laboratories using diverse techniques. Per donor, three plates each were used for CD4 naive and CD4 memory, two for CD8 naive, and one for CD8 memory. The study deeply sequenced blood TCR repertoires of five healthy adults to estimate repertoire size and the extent of clonotype sharing between individuals.

Details on this clone: This receptor's antigen is unknown. Nothing much larger sits one base from this clone, and base qualities are not available.

CDR1 and CDR2 are drawn from the germline V gene (reference sequence): SEHNR, FQNEAQ. Inclusive of the bounding cysteine and phenylalanine, the CDR3 is 16 residues long. Here the CDR3 DNA is all that survives: 48 bases in frame from base 1. V gives up 4 bases and J gives up 0 bases, and the segment between their germline ends measures 16 bases. Here is what the overall study found, with its caveats: Compared with non-shared clonotypes, clonotypes shared by all four sorted-subset donors had higher generation probabilities. Only blood was sampled, and tissue TCR repertoires likely differ from those in blood. Incomplete sequencing was indicated by rarefaction of sorted-subset datasets, despite the large sequencing depth. When several donors were compared, the shared fraction of clonotypes was about 5% for naive CD4, over 3% for naive CD8, 2.3% for memory CD4, and less than 0.45% for memory CD8. Pairwise subsampling indicated that sequencing depth was expected to affect the degree of clonotype sharing among donors. Naive subsets generally had larger estimated clonotype richness than memory subsets did. The genetic and exposure-history diversity represented was limited by the small number of donors.

TCR CDR3 regions were amplified from genomic DNA by multiplex PCR using the deep immunoSEQ assay. Extracted genomic DNA from each cell subset was distributed evenly across all wells of several immunoSEQ 96-well plates, and each plate was treated as a replicate. For sorted subsets, about 210 ng of genomic DNA, equivalent to roughly 33,000 T cell genomes, went into each replicate PCR. The purified libraries were quantified using a Qubit 3.0 fluorometer, sized with a Bioanalyzer 2100, and then quantified again using the KAPA Library Quantification kit. Every immunoSEQ 96-well plate was sequenced on a separate single-read 150-cycle Illumina NextSeq 550 flow cell. The original pipeline was this. Because only junctional sequences without quality scores were contained in the immunoSEQ output, filtering matching that applied to full-length reads could not be performed. To assign V/J genes and CDR3, sequences were annotated using PyIR, a Python wrapper for IgBLAST v1.9, with IMGT germline references. Reads were filtered out if the reads had weak V/J assignments (E-value above 1e-6), no CDR3, stop codons, out-of-frame junctions, or ambiguous translated residues. V3J clonotypes were defined as sequences sharing the same inferred V gene, J gene, and CDR3 amino acid sequence. Percentage overlap between repertoires was computed as shared unique clonotypes divided by the size of the smaller repertoire. RTK rarefaction, the Chao1 estimator, and Recon v2.1 estimates of unobserved clonotypes were used to assess repertoire richness. For all TCRbeta clonotypes obtained by the gDNA method from several donors, generation probabilities were computed with OLGA. TCRdb provides this immuneACCESS table in a form limited to in-frame rearrangements. Some clones are lacking; in checked studies, under half of them reflect an unresolved V gene, and why the rest are absent is not known. V and J calls and clone size come straight from that table; D and trimming were deduced from the DNA. Here the sample has some 95,000 clones; 60% to 70% occur a single time. The leading ten clones occupy approximately 50% of the sample.

The donors were healthy, HIV-negative adults with no recently reported acute infections or vaccinations. Every donor was a Caucasian adult living in Nashville, Tennessee, USA. CD8 memory samples combined magnetically selected CD45RO+ cells with CCR7-negative CD45RA+ effector memory (TemRA) cells. Blood was collected by leukapheresis, and PBMCs were isolated by Ficoll-Histopaque density gradient centrifugation and then cryopreserved in liquid nitrogen vapor phase. Purity and quantity of every magnetically sorted T cell population were checked by analytical flow cytometry. Genomic DNA was isolated from every sorted fraction and measured by UV absorbance on a Nanodrop 2000c.

This clonotype originated in a man aged 25-45 years in good health. The chain is made from TRBV7-9 and TRBJ2-7; TRBD2 might be the D gene, on 6 matching bases. Sequenced input: memory CD8+ T cells sorted from blood. The meaning of the sample's cell subset or site label: CD45RO+ cells pooled with CCR7-negative TemRA cells. The DNA is TGTGCCAGCAGCTCCCGTCGGGGGAGACCCTCCTACGAGCAGTACTTC. It codes for CASSSRRGRPSYEQYF.